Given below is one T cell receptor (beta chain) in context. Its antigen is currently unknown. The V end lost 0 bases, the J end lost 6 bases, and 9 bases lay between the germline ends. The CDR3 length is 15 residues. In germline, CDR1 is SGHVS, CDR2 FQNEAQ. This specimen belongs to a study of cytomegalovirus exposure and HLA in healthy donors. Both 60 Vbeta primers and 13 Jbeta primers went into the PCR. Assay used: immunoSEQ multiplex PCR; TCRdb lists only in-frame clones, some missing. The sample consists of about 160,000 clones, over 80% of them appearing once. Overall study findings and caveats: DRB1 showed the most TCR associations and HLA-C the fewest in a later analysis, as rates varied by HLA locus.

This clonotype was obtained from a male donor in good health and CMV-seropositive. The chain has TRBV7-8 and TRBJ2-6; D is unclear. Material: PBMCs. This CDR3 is CASSLASSQANVLTF. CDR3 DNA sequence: TGTGCCAGCAGCTTAGCTTCTAGTCAGGCCAACGTCCTGACTTTC.